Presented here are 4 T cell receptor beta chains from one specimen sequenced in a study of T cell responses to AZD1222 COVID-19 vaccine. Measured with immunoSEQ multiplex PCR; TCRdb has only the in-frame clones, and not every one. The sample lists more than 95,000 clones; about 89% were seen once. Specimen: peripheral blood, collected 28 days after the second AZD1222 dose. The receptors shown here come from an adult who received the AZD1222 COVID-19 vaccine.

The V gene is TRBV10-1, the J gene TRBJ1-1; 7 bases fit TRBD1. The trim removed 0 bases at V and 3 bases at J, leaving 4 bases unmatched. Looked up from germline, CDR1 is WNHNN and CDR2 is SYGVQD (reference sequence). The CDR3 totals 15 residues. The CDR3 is CASSESRTGDTEAFF. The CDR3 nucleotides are TGCGCCAGCAGTGAGTCTCGGACAGGAGACACTGAAGCTTTCTTT.

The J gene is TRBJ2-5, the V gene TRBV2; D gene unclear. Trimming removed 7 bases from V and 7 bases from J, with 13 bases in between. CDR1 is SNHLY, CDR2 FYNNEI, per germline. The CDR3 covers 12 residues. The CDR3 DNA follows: TGTGCCAGCAAGCTCGTGGTCGGGACCCAGTACTTC. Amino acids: CASKLVVGTQYF.

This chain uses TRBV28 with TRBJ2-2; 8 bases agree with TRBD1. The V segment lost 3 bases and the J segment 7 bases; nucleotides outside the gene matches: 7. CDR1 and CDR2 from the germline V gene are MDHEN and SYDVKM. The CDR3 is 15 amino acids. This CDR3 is CASSFSGGKIGELFF. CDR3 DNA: TGTGCCAGCAGTTTCTCAGGGGGCAAGATCGGGGAGCTGTTTTTT. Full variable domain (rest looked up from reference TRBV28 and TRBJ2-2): DVKVTQSSRYLVKRTGEKVFLECVQDMDHENMFWYRQDPGLGLRLIYFSYDVKMKEKGDIPEGYSVSREKKERFSLILESASTNQTSMYLCASSFSGGKIGELFFGEGSRLTVL.

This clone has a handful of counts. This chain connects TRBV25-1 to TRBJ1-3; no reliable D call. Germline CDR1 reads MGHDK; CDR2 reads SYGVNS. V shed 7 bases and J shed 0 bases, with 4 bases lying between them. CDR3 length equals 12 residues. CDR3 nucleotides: TGTGCCAGCATGGCCTCTGGAAACACCATATATTTT. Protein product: CASMASGNTIYF.